These T cell receptor beta chains were read from a single sample in a study of OX40 agonist ivuxolimab in advanced cancers. Libraries were prepared by immunoSEQ multiplex PCR; TCRdb keeps only in-frame clonotypes and omits some of them. The data show about 73,000 clones, around four fifths seen once. The input for sequencing was CD4+ or CD8+ T cells sorted from blood, taken in a trial of the OX40 agonist ivuxolimab. The receptor source for this set is an adult with an advanced solid tumor such as melanoma, head and neck, liver or kidney cancer. CDR3s include the opening cysteine and the closing phenylalanine or tryptophan. Each record gives: V gene, D gene, clone size, J gene, CDR3 DNA, CDR3 protein. The D gene is left open where the match is weak. The size of a clone is reported for some rows only, either as once, few or many, or as a class for expanded clones.

TRBV30,TRBD1,-,TRBJ1-1,TGTGCCTGGGACAGGGAGAACACTGAAGCTTTCTTT,CAWDRENTEAFF
TRBV2,-,-,TRBJ2-7,TGTGCCAGCAGCAGAGAAAGGGCCCCCTACGAGCAGTACTTC,CASSRERAPYEQYF
TRBV5-1,TRBD1,few,TRBJ2-2,TGCGCCAGCAGCTTGGCCGGACAGGGGTCTGGGGAGCTGTTTTTT,CASSLAGQGSGELFF
TRBV7-2,-,-,TRBJ2-2,TGTGCCAGCAGCTTAGTTTCCGGGGAGCTGTTTTTT,CASSLVSGELFF
TRBV5-5,TRBD1,once,TRBJ1-2,TGTGCCAGCAGCTTGGGGGACAGCGTTAACTATGGCTACACCTTC,CASSLGDSVNYGYTF
TRBV4-1,-,once,TRBJ2-2,TGCGCCAGCACTGACTACTTGAACACCGGGGAGCTGTTTTTT,CASTDYLNTGELFF
TRBV5-4,TRBD1,-,TRBJ2-7,TGTGCCAGCGCCCCGGGACAGAAGACCTACGAGCAGTACTTC,CASAPGQKTYEQYF
TRBV30,-,once,TRBJ1-1,TGTGCCTGGATGTCGGGAGCTTCGAACACTGAAGCTTTCTTT,CAWMSGASNTEAFF
TRBV7-2,-,-,TRBJ1-2,TGTGCCAGCAGCCCTCGGACGACTAACTATGGCTACACCTTC,CASSPRTTNYGYTF
TRBV6-5,-,-,TRBJ1-3,TGTGCCACGGGCCCGGGGACTGGAAACACCATATATTTT,CATGPGTGNTIYF
TRBV4-2,TRBD1,-,TRBJ2-5,TGTGCCAGCAGATTCAAGACAGGGGGCCCGGAGACCCAGTACTTC,CASRFKTGGPETQYF
TRBV11-3,TRBD2,-,TRBJ2-5,TGTGCCAGCAGACGGGGAGATCGCGGGGGCCAAGAGACCCAGTACTTC,CASRRGDRGGQETQYF
TRBV27,TRBD1,once,TRBJ1-1,TGTGCCAGCAGTTTGGGACAGGGTTGGGGGTTTAACACTGAAGCTTTCTTT,CASSLGQGWGFNTEAFF
TRBV28,-,once,TRBJ1-2,TGTGCCAGCAGTTCCGGGACGGCGAACTATGGCTACACCTTC,CASSSGTANYGYTF
TRBV5-4,TRBD2,-,TRBJ2-5,TGTGCCAGCAGCTTTAAGGCGGGGGGAGAGACCCAGTACTTC,CASSFKAGGETQYF
TRBV7-2,TRBD2,-,TRBJ2-5,TGTGCCAGCAGCGCCCACGGTATAGCGGGGGGGCTTGGAGAGACCCAGTACTTC,CASSAHGIAGGLGETQYF
TRBV6-4,TRBD1,few,TRBJ1-2,TGTGCCAGCAGAGACTACAGACAGGGCGGGGGCTACACCTTC,CASRDYRQGGGYTF
TRBV30,-,once,TRBJ1-2,TGTGGCTCCATTACCCGTGGTATGAGCTACACCTTC,CGSITRGMSYTF
TRBV7-9,-,once,TRBJ1-2,TGTGCCAGCAGCTCCCGCTGGAGGATTAACTATGGCTACACCTTC,CASSSRWRINYGYTF
TRBV6-4,-,-,TRBJ2-1,TGTGCCGGACTAAACAATGAGCAGTTCTTC,CAGLNNEQFF
TRBV6-5,-,once,TRBJ2-1,TGTGCCAGCAGTTTGGGTTACTCCTACAATGAGCAGTTCTTC,CASSLGYSYNEQFF
TRBV5-6,-,-,TRBJ2-1,TGTGCCAGCAGCGGTGGTAATGAGCAGTTCTTC,CASSGGNEQFF
TRBV25-1,-,few,TRBJ2-2,TGTGCCAGCAGTCCCATGGGGAACACCGGGGAGCTGTTTTTT,CASSPMGNTGELFF
TRBV4-1,-,-,TRBJ1-1,TGCGCCAGCAGCCAAGATCCTACACGACAGCTGGTCCTTCCTGAAGCTTTCTTT,CASSQDPTRQLVLPEAFF
TRBV7-3,-,-,TRBJ2-3,TGTGCCAGCAGCCCCGGAGGCGGACCCACAGATACGCAGTATTTT,CASSPGGGPTDTQYF
TRBV28,TRBD1,-,TRBJ1-1,TGTGCCAGCAGTTTCCGGACAGGGAAGGGGGGCCTAGTATCTTTCTTT,CASSFRTGKGGLVSFF
TRBV5-1,-,-,TRBJ2-3,TGCGCCAGCAGCTTGGGAGGCGGTCTAGGTAGAGATACGCAGTATTTT,CASSLGGGLGRDTQYF
TRBV4-3,-,once,TRBJ2-1,TGCGCCAGCAGCCTCTCGGCAGGTACCAGTGAGCAGTTCTTC,CASSLSAGTSEQFF